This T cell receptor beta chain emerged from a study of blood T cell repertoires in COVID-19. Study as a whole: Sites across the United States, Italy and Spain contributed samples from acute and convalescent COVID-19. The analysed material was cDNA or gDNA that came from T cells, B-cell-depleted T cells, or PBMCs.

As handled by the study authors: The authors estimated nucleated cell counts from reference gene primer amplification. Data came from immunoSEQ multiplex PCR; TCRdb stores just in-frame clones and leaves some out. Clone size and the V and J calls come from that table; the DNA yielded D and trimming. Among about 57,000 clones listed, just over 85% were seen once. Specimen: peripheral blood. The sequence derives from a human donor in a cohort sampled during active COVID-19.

CDR3 sequence (DNA): TGTGCCAGCAGCGTAGGACAGGGGAGAGCCAAAAACATTCAGTACTTC. As protein: CASSVGQGRAKNIQYF. The rearrangement uses TRBV9 and TRBJ2-4, with 8 bases matching TRBD1. Trimming removed 0 bases from V and 0 bases from J; junction bases left unmatched: 2. The V gene's germline CDR1 is SGDLS and CDR2 YYNGEE. The CDR3 runs to 16 residues.